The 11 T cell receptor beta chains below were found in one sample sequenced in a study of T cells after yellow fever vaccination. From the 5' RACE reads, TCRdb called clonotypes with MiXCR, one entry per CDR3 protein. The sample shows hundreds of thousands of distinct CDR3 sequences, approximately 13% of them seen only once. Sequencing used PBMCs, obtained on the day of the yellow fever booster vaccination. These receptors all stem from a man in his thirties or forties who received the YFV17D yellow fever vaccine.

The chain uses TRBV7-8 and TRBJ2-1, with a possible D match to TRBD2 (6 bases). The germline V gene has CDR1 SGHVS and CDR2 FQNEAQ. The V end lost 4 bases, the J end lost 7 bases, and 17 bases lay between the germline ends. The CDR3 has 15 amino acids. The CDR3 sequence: CASSSRDPYINEQFF. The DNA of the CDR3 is TGTGCCAGCAGCTCGCGGGACCCTTATATAAATGAGCAGTTCTTC.

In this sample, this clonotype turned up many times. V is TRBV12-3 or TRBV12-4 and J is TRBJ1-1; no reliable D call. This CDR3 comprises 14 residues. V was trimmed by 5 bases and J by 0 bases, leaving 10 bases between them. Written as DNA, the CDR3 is TGTGCCAGCAGTCCCAACACAGTGAACACTGAAGCTTTCTTT. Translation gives CASSPNTVNTEAFF.

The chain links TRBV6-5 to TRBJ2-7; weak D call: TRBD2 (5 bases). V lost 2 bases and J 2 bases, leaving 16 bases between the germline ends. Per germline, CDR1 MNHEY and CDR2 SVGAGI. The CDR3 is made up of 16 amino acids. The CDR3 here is CASSYGVPGKTYEQYF. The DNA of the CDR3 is TGTGCCAGCAGTTACGGGGTGCCGGGAAAGACCTACGAGCAGTACTTC.

The CDR3 DNA is TGTGCCAGCAGCTCAACCGGGACAGGGGCAAGGCTTTATGGCTACACCTTC. Translation gives CASSSTGTGARLYGYTF. V and J are TRBV7-2 and TRBJ1-2; TRBD1 matches 10 bases. Losses at the gene ends were 4 bases for V and 5 bases for J; bases not matched to a gene: 13. The CDR3 extends over 17 amino acids. CDR1 is SGHTA and CDR2 is FQGNSA in the germline V gene. Together with reference TRBV7-2 and TRBJ1-2, the CDR3 gives the full variable domain: GAGVSQSPSNKVTEKGKDVELRCDPISGHTALYWYRQSLGQGLEFLIYFQGNSAPDKSGLPSDRFSAERTGGSVSTLTIQRTQQEDSAVYLCASSSTGTGARLYGYTFGSGTRLTVV.

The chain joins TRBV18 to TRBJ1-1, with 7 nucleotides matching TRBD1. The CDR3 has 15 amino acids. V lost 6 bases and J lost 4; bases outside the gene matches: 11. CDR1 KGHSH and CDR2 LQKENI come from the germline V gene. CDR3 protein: CASSHGTDPGTEAFF. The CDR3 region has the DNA TGTGCCAGCTCGCATGGGACAGACCCAGGCACTGAAGCTTTCTTT. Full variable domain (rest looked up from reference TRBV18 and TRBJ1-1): NAGVMQNPRHLVRRRGQEARLRCSPMKGHSHVYWYRQLPEEGLKFMVYLQKENIIDESGMPKERFSAEFPKEGPSILRIQQVVRGDSAAYFCASSHGTDPGTEAFFGQGTRLTVV.

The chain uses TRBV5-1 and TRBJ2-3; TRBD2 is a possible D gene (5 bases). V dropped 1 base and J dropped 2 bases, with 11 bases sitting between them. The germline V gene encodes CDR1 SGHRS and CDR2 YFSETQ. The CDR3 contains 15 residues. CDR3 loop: CASSLSGFDTDTQYF. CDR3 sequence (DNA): TGCGCCAGCAGCTTGTCGGGGTTCGACACAGATACGCAGTATTTT.

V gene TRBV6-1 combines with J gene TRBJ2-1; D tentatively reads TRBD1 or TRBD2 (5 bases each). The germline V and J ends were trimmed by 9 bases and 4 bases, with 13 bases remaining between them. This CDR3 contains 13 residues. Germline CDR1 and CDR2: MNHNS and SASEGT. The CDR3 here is CASSGTLYNEQFF. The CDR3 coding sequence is TGTGCCAGTTCCGGGACCCTTTACAATGAGCAGTTCTTC.

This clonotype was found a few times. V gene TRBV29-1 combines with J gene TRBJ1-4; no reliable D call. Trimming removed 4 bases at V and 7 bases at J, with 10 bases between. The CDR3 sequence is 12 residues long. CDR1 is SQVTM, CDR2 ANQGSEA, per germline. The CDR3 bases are TGCAGCGTTGGGTCCGCGGGTGAAAAACTGTTTTTT. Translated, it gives CSVGSAGEKLFF. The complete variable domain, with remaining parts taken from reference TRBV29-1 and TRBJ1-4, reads SAVISQKPSRDICQRGTSLTIQCQVDSQVTMMFWYRQQPGQSLTLIATANQGSEATYESGFVIDKFPISRPNLTFSTLTVSNMSPEDSSIYLCSVGSAGEKLFFGSGTQLSVL.

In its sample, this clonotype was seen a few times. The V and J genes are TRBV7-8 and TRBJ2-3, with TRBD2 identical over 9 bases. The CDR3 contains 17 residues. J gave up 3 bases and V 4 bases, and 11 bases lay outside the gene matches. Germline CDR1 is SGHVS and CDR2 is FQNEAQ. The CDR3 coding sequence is TGTGCCAGCAGCTCCCCGCGGGCGGGAGGGGGTACAGATACGCAGTATTTT. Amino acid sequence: CASSSPRAGGGTDTQYF. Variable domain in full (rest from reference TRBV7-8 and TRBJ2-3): GAGVSQSPRYKVAKRGQDVALRCDPISGHVSLFWYQQALGQGPEFLTYFQNEAQLDKSGLPSDRFFAERPEGSVSTLKIQRTQQEDSAVYLCASSSPRAGGGTDTQYFGPGTRLTVL.

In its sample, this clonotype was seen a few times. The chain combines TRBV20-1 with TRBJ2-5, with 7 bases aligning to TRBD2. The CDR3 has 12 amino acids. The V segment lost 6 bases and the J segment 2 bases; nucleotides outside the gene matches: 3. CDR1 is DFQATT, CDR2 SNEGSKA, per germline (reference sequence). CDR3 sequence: CSAGTTQETQYF. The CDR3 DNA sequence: TGCAGTGCCGGGACTACTCAAGAGACCCAGTACTTC.

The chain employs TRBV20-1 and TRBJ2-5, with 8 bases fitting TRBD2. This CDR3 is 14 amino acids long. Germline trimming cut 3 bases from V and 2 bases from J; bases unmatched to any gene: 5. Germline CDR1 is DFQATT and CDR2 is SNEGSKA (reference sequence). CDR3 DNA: TGCAGTGCTAGCCTCACTAGCGGACAAGAGACCCAGTACTTC. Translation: CSASLTSGQETQYF.